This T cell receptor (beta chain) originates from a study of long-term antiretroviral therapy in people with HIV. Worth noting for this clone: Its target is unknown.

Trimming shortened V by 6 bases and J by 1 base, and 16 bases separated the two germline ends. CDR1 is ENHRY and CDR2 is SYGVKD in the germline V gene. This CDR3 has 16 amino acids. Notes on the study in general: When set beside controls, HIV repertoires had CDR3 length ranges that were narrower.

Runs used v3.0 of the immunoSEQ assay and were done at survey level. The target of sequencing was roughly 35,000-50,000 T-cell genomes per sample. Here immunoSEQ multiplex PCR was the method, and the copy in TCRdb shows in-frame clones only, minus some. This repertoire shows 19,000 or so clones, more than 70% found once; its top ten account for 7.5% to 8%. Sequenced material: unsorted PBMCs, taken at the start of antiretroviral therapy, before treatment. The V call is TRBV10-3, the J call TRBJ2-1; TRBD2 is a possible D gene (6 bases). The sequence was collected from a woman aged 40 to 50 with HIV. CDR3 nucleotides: TGTGCCATCAGGGTTAATATGGGAGGATCCTACAATGAGCAGTTCTTC. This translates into CAIRVNMGGSYNEQFF.